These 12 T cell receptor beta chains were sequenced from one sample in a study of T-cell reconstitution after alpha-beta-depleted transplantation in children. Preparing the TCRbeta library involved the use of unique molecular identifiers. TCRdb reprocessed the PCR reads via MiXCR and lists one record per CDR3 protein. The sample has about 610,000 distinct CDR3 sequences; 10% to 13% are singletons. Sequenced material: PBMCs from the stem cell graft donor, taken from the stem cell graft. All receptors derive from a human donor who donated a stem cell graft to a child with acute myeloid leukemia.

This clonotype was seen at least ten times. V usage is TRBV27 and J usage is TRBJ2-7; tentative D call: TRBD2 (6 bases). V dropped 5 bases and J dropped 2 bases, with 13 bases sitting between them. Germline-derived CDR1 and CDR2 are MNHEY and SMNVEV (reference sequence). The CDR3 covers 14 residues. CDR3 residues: CASSPGLSAYEQYF. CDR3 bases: TGTGCCAGCAGTCCAGGACTATCGGCCTACGAGCAGTACTTC.

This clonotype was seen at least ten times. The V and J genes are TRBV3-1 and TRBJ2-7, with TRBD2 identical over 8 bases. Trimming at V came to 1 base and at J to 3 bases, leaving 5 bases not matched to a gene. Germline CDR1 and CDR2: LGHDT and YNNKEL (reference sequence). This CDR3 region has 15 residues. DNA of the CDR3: TGTGCCAGCAGCCAAGTGGCGGGAGGCTACTACGAGCAGTACTTC. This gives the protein CASSQVAGGYYEQYF.

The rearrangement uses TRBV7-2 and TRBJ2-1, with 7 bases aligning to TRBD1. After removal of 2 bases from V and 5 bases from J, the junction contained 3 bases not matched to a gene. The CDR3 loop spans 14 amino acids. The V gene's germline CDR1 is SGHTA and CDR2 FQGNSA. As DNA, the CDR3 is TGTGCCAGCAGCTTACAGACAGGGAACAATGAGCAGTTCTTC. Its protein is CASSLQTGNNEQFF.

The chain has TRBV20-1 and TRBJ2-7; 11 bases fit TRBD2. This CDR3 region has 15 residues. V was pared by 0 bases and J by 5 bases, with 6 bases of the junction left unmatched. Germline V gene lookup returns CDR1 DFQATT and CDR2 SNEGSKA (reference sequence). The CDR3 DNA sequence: TGCAGTGCTAGAGATCGGCTAGCGGGGGGCCACGAGCAGTACTTC. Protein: CSARDRLAGGHEQYF.

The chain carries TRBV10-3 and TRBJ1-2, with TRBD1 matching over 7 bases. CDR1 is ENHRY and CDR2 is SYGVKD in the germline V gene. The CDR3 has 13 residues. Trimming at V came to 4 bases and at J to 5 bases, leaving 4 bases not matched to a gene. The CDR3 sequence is CAISAGTEYGYTF. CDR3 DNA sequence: TGTGCCATCAGTGCCGGGACAGAATATGGCTACACCTTC.

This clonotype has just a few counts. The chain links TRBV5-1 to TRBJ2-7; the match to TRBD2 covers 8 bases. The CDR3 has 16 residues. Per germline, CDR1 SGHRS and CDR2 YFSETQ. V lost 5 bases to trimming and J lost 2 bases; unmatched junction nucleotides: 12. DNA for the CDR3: TGCGCCAGCAGGTTTGAAATCCCGGGACTAGCCTACGAGCAGTACTTC. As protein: CASRFEIPGLAYEQYF.

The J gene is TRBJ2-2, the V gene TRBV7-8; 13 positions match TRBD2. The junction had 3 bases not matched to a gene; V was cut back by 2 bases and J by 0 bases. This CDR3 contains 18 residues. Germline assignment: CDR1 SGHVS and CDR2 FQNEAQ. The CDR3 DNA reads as TGTGCCAGCAGCTTACTCGGACTAGCGGGAGCGAACACCGGGGAGCTGTTTTTT. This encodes CASSLLGLAGANTGELFF.

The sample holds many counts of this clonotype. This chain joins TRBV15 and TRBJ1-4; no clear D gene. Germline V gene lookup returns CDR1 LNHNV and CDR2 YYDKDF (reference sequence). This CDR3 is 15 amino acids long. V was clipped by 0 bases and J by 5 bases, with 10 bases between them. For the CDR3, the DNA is TGTGCCACCAGCAGAGATCGGGAAAGGAATGAAAAACTGTTTTTT. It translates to CATSRDRERNEKLFF.

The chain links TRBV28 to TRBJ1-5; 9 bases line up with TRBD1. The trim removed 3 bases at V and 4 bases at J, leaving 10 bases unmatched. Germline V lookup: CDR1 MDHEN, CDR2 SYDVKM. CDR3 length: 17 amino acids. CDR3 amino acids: CASSLVRTGEENQPQHF. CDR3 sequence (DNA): TGTGCCAGCAGTTTGGTCCGGACAGGGGAGGAAAATCAGCCCCAGCATTTT.

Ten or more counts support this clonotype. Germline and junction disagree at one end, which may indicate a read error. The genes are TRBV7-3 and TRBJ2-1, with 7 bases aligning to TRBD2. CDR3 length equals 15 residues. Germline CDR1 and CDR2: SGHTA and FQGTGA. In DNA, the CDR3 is TGCGCCAGCAGCTTGAGCGGGAATTCCTACAATGAGCAGTTCTTC. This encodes CASSLSGNSYNEQFF.

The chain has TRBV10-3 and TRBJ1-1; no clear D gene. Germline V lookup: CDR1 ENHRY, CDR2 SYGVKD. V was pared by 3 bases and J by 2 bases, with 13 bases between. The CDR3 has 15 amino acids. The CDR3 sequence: CAISDVWAVNTEAFF. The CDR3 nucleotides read TGTGCCATCAGTGATGTTTGGGCCGTTAACACTGAAGCTTTCTTT.

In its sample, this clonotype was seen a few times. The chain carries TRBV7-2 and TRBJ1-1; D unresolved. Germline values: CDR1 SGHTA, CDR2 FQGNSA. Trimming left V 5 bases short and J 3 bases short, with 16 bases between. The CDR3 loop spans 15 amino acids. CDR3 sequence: CASSIFTGSYTEAFF. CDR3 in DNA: TGTGCCAGCAGCATTTTCACCGGCAGCTACACTGAAGCTTTCTTT.